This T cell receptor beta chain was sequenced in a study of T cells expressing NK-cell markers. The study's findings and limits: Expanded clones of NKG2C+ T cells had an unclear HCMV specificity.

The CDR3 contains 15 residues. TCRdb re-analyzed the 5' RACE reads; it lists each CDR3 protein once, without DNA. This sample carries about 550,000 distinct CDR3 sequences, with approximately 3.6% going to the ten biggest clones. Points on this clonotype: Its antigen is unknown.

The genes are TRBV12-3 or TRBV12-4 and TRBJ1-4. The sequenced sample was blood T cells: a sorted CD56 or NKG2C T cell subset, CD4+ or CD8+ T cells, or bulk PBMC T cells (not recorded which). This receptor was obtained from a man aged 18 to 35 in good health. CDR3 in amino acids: CASSLRTGTNEKLFF.